The following is a TCR beta chain sequence with its context. Clones were sequenced by immunoSEQ multiplex PCR, and TCRdb holds only the in-frame ones, with some missing. The sample records roughly 13,000 clones, less than 85% being singletons. This specimen comes from a study of blood T cell repertoires in COVID-19. Across the whole study: Acute-phase and convalescent COVID-19 samples originated in the United States, Italy and Spain. PBMCs, B-cell-depleted T cells, or T cells were the source of the cDNA or gDNA that made up the material.

The CDR3 runs to 14 residues. With 0 bases removed from V and 4 bases from J, the gap between germline ends came to 8 bases. In germline, CDR1 is SGDLS, CDR2 YYNGEE. The rearrangement links TRBV9 to TRBJ1-3; D is ambiguous. The receptor was derived from a man aged 40-50 years with active or convalescent COVID-19. The sample was peripheral blood. CDR3 in DNA: TGTGCCAGCAGCGTAGCACCCCAGGGAAACACCATATATTTT. Translation gives CASSVAPQGNTIYF.